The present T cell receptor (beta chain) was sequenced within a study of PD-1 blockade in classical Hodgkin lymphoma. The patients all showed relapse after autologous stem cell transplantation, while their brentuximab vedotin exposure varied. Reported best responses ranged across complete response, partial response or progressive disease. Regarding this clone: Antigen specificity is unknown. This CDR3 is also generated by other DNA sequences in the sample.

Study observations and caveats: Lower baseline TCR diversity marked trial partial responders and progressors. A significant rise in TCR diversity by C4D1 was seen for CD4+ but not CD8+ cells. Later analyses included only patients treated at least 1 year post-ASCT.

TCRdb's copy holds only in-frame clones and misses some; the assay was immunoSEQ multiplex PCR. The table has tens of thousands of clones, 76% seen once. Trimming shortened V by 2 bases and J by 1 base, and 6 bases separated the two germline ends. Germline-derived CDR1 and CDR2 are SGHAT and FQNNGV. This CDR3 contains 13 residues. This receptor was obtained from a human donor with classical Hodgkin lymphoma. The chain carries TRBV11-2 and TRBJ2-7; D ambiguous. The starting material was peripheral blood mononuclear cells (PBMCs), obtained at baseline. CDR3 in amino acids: CASSLRRSYEQYF. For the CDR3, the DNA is TGTGCCAGCAGCTTACGACGGTCCTACGAGCAGTACTTC.